This T cell receptor beta chain appears in the sequencing data of a study of T cells expressing NK-cell markers. About the study: The TCR beta repertoires originated in sorted CD3+CD56+NKG2C+, CD3+CD56+NKG2C- and CD3+CD56-NKG2C+ T cells.

About this clonotype: Its antigen is not known.

Study findings and constraints: A handful of donors likewise had their CD3+CD56-NKG2C+ fraction led by these clonotypes. HCMV specificity of expanded NKG2C+ T cell clones remained unclear. In a group of 5 to 7 donors, dominant NKG2C+ clonotypes represented about 1.0-7.5% of CD8+ T cells.

The CDR3 length is 15 residues. Germline values: CDR1 MNHNS, CDR2 SASEGT. Reprocessing the 5' RACE reads, TCRdb reports a single entry for every CDR3 protein and omits DNA. This table holds a few hundred thousand distinct CDR3 sequences. The chain combines TRBV6-1 with TRBJ1-5; the D gene TCRdb calls, TRBD1, cannot be checked with no DNA. The sequenced sample consisted of blood T cells: a sorted CD56 or NKG2C T cell subset, CD4+ or CD8+ T cells, or bulk PBMC T cells (not recorded which). The receptor's source is a man aged 18 to 70 in good health. CDR3 protein: CASRRTGNRNQPQHF.